Presented here are 30 T cell receptor beta chains from one specimen sequenced in a study of blood T cell repertoires in COVID-19. Using immunoSEQ multiplex PCR, the repertoire was profiled, and TCRdb retains in-frame clones only, with some absent. Here the sample spans some 110,000 clones, approximately 89% being singletons. The sequenced sample was peripheral blood. These receptor sequences come from a man aged 35-49 years with acute or convalescent COVID-19.

This clone has only one observation. The CDR3 reads CASSYSVQGQPQHF. CDR3 in DNA: TGTGCCAGCAGTTACTCGGTACAGGGTCAGCCCCAGCATTTT. The chain combines TRBV6-5 with TRBJ1-5; perhaps TRBD1 as D (6 bases). This CDR3 region has 14 residues. Germline loops: CDR1 MNHEY, CDR2 SVGAGI. V was cut by 0 bases and J by 6 bases, with 9 bases left in between.

This chain links TRBV11-3 with TRBJ2-2, with D perhaps TRBD1 (5 bases). Trimming shortened V by 3 bases and J by 0 bases, and 11 bases separated the two germline ends. The CDR3 loop spans 16 amino acids. Germline V gene data show CDR1 as SGHNT and CDR2 as YENEEA. The chain's CDR3 is CASSFGASANTGELFF. The CDR3 DNA is TGTGCCAGCAGCTTTGGGGCCAGTGCGAACACCGGGGAGCTGTTTTTT.

The chain uses TRBV7-2 and TRBJ1-3; possibly TRBD1 for D (6 bases). Germline V gene data show CDR1 as SGHTA and CDR2 as FQGNSA. V lost 3 bases to trimming and J lost 4 bases, with 16 bases between them. The CDR3 is 16 amino acids. The CDR3 here is CASSFSHRANGNTIYF. The CDR3 bases are TGTGCCAGCAGCTTTTCCCACAGGGCTAACGGAAACACCATATATTTT.

The rearrangement joins TRBV19 to TRBJ1-2; 10 bases align to TRBD1. J was trimmed by 8 bases and V by 4 bases; bases with no gene match: 4. Germline V gives CDR1 LNHDA, CDR2 SQIVND (reference sequence). This CDR3 has 13 residues. The CDR3 nucleotides are TGTGCCAGTAGTACCGGGACAGGGGACGGCTACACCTTC. It yields the protein CASSTGTGDGYTF.

The genes are TRBV9 and TRBJ2-1; no definite D call. The CDR3 spans 13 residues. Germline CDR1 SGDLS, CDR2 YYNGEE. V was pared by 0 bases and J by 5 bases, with 6 bases between. In nucleotides, the CDR3 is TGTGCCAGCAGCGTAGTGGCAAACAATGAGCAGTTCTTC. Its protein is CASSVVANNEQFF.

The J gene is TRBJ1-1, the V gene TRBV18, with a weak D call TRBD1 (5 bases). The CDR3 spans 14 residues. With 1 base removed from V and 0 bases from J, the gap between germline ends came to 6 bases. The germline CDR1 and CDR2 sequences are KGHSH and LQKENI. The CDR3 DNA sequence: TGTGCCAGCTCACCACGACAGATGAACACTGAAGCTTTCTTT. It specifies CASSPRQMNTEAFF.

The count of this clone is one. The chain carries TRBV20-1 and TRBJ1-5; D might be TRBD1 (5 bases). V was trimmed by 3 bases and J by 0 bases, leaving 15 bases between them. This CDR3 region has 16 residues. From germline, CDR1 is DFQATT and CDR2 SNEGSKA (reference sequence). The CDR3 DNA is TGCAGTGCTAGTCACGGGGGGGGATATAGCAATCAGCCCCAGCATTTT. Encoded protein: CSASHGGGYSNQPQHF.

Concerning this clone itself: The sample holds other DNA sequences that translate to the same CDR3. This rearrangement joins TRBV12-3 or TRBV12-4 to TRBJ1-1; D unclear. CDR3 length: 13 residues. V lost 1 base, J lost 1 base, and 4 bases lay in between. The CDR3 loop reads CASSLGANTEAFF. The CDR3 coding sequence is TGTGCCAGCAGTTTAGGGGCGAACACTGAAGCTTTCTTT.

This clone was seen a single time. The chain carries TRBV20-1 and TRBJ1-1, with D maybe TRBD1 (6 bases). V shed 3 bases and J shed 1 base, with 9 bases lying between them. This CDR3 is built from 13 residues. Per germline, CDR1 DFQATT and CDR2 SNEGSKA (reference sequence). The chain's CDR3 is CSASGTQNTEAFF. Here the CDR3 DNA reads TGCAGTGCTAGTGGGACACAGAACACTGAAGCTTTCTTT.

The rearrangement links TRBV14 to TRBJ2-2; tentatively, D is TRBD2 (5 bases). Trimming removed 2 bases from V and 5 bases from J, with 6 bases in between. Germline V gives CDR1 SGHDN, CDR2 FVKESK. The CDR3 sequence is 13 residues long. CDR3 nucleotide sequence: TGTGCCAGCAGCCAAAGGGAGACCGGGGAGCTGTTTTTT. The encoded protein is CASSQRETGELFF.

V and J are TRBV2 and TRBJ2-5, with 8 positions matching TRBD1. Unmatched junction bases numbered 16, after V lost 7 bases and J lost 6 bases. This CDR3 is built from 16 residues. The germline CDR1 and CDR2 sequences are SNHLY and FYNNEI. In DNA form, the CDR3 reads TGTGCCAGCATCAATGGCCGGACAGGGATTGGAAAGACCCAGTACTTC. Its protein product is CASINGRTGIGKTQYF.

J is TRBJ2-2 and V is TRBV6-1; TRBD2 agrees at 11 bases. The V segment lost 4 bases and the J segment 3 bases; nucleotides outside the gene matches: 4. This CDR3 is 16 amino acids long. Germline V gives CDR1 MNHNS, CDR2 SASEGT. CDR3 protein: CASSATSGSDTGELFF. The CDR3 DNA reads TGTGCCAGCAGTGCTACTAGCGGGAGTGACACCGGGGAGCTGTTTTTT.

This clone appeared a single time. This chain links TRBV25-1 with TRBJ1-6; possibly TRBD1 for D (6 bases). The length of the CDR3 is 15 residues. The germline CDR1 and CDR2 sequences are MGHDK and SYGVNS. Deletions cut 2 bases from V and 7 bases from J, with 12 bases between. CDR3 amino acids: CASSEGGRGNSPLHF. For the CDR3, the DNA is TGTGCCAGCAGTGAAGGGGGCAGGGGAAATTCACCCCTCCACTTT.

This clone was found a few times. This chain links TRBV9 with TRBJ2-1, with 10 bases matching TRBD2. The V gene's germline CDR1 is SGDLS and CDR2 YYNGEE. There are 17 residues in the CDR3. V lost 0 bases, J lost 4 bases, and 7 bases stayed unmatched. CDR3: CASSVATPLAGYNEQFF. DNA for the CDR3: TGTGCCAGCAGCGTAGCTACCCCACTAGCGGGGTACAATGAGCAGTTCTTC.

The V call is TRBV19, the J call TRBJ2-5; TRBD2 matches at 11 bases. The CDR3 runs 15 residues. Losses at the gene ends were 2 bases for V and 4 bases for J; bases not matched to a gene: 3. Looked up from germline, CDR1 is LNHDA and CDR2 is SQIVND (reference sequence). CDR3 residues: CASSILAGGVETQYF. The CDR3 DNA sequence: TGTGCCAGTAGTATACTAGCGGGAGGAGTAGAGACCCAGTACTTC.

Note on this clone: This CDR3 is also generated by other DNA sequences in the sample. This rearrangement joins TRBV20-1 to TRBJ1-1; the D gene is possibly TRBD1 (5 bases). Trimming pared 5 bases from V and 1 base from J, leaving 5 bases between. The V gene's germline CDR1 is DFQATT and CDR2 SNEGSKA (reference sequence). This CDR3 has 11 amino acids. CDR3: CSAQGNTEAFF. DNA of the CDR3: TGCAGTGCTCAGGGGAACACTGAAGCTTTCTTT.

The chain combines TRBV3-1 (or the pseudogene TRBV3-2) with TRBJ1-1, with D perhaps matching TRBD1 (5 bases). CDR3 length: 15 amino acids. Trimming shortened V by 1 base and J by 0 bases, and 9 bases separated the two germline ends. CDR1 is LGHDT, CDR2 YNNKEL, per germline (reference sequence). CDR3 loop: CASSQVRTLNTEAFF. In nucleotides, the CDR3 is TGTGCCAGCAGCCAAGTTCGGACATTGAACACTGAAGCTTTCTTT.

The chain uses TRBV24-1 and TRBJ2-1; 8 bases are a match to TRBD1. This CDR3 is built from 14 residues. Per the germline V gene, CDR1 is KGHDR and CDR2 is SFDVKD. V dropped 4 bases and J dropped 7; count of bases not matched to a gene: 5. CDR3 protein: CATSDPTGVNEQFF. The CDR3 nucleotides read TGTGCCACCAGTGACCCGACAGGGGTGAATGAGCAGTTCTTC.

This chain uses TRBV5-5 with TRBJ2-2; D remains ambiguous. This CDR3 spans 17 amino acids. V lost 1 base to trimming and J lost 0 bases, with 13 bases between them. CDR1 SGHKS and CDR2 YYEKEE come from the germline V gene (reference sequence). CDR3 bases: TGTGCCAGCAGCTTGTTTGCGACGACTTCGAACACCGGGGAGCTGTTTTTT. Translation: CASSLFATTSNTGELFF. The full variable domain, in which reference TRBV5-5 and TRBJ2-2 provide the parts outside the CDR3, is DAGVTQSPTHLIKTRGQQVTLRCSPISGHKSVSWYQQVLGQGPQFIFQYYEKEERGRGNFPDRFSARQFPNYSSELNVNALLLGDSALYLCASSLFATTSNTGELFFGEGSRLTVL.

This sequence joins TRBV10-3 and TRBJ2-2; 9 nucleotides agree with TRBD1. The germline gives CDR1 ENHRY, CDR2 SYGVKD. This CDR3 has 19 amino acids. The ends lost 10 bases at V and 2 bases at J; junction bases unmatched: 20. The CDR3 protein is CATSPGPGQGSTNTGELFF. The CDR3 coding sequence is TGTGCCACAAGCCCAGGACCGGGACAGGGATCGACTAACACCGGGGAGCTGTTTTTT.

The V gene is TRBV29-1, the J gene TRBJ1-1; 11 positions agree with TRBD1. Germline V gene lookup returns CDR1 SQVTM and CDR2 ANQGSEA. The J segment lost 1 base and the V segment lost 5 bases, leaving 6 bases of the junction unmatched. This CDR3 is built from 15 residues. CDR3 in DNA: TGCAGCGTTTCCGGACAGGGGGCACGGAACACTGAAGCTTTCTTT. It translates to CSVSGQGARNTEAFF.

The chain uses TRBV3-1 (or the pseudogene TRBV3-2) and TRBJ2-2; TRBD1 matches 8 bases. This CDR3 spans 16 amino acids. V dropped 4 bases and J dropped 4; count of bases not matched to a gene: 8. Germline CDR1 is LGHDT and CDR2 is YNNKEL (reference sequence). The CDR3 spells CASSPHGTGSTGELFF. The CDR3 nucleotides read TGTGCCAGCAGCCCACACGGGACAGGTTCCACCGGGGAGCTGTTTTTT.

The chain links TRBV6-2 or TRBV6-3 to TRBJ1-3; D is uncertain. Germline V gene sequence: CDR1 MNHEY, CDR2 SVGEGT. The length of the CDR3 is 15 residues. V dropped 2 bases and J dropped 0 bases, with 8 bases sitting between them. This CDR3 reads CASSYHPSSGNTIYF. CDR3 DNA sequence: TGTGCCAGCAGTTACCACCCGAGCTCTGGAAACACCATATATTTT.

The J gene is TRBJ2-7, the V gene TRBV18; 11 positions match TRBD1. The length of the CDR3 is 15 residues. CDR1 is KGHSH, CDR2 LQKENI, per germline. Losses at the gene ends were 4 bases for V and 0 bases for J; bases not matched to a gene: 2. The CDR3 reads CASSLGQGGSYEQYF. The CDR3 region has the DNA TGTGCCAGCTCACTGGGACAGGGGGGCTCCTACGAGCAGTACTTC.

CDR3 sequence reads: CAIRTDRLSGNTIYF. The CDR3 bases are TGTGCCATCAGAACGGACAGGTTGAGTGGAAACACCATATATTTT. V and J are TRBV10-3 and TRBJ1-3; 7 positions agree with TRBD1. Germline lookup yields CDR1 ENHRY and CDR2 SYGVKD. The CDR3 consists of 15 residues. The trim removed 6 bases at V and 3 bases at J, leaving 8 bases unmatched.

In its sample, this clone was seen a few times. The chain has TRBV5-1 and TRBJ1-1; tentative D call: TRBD1 (5 bases). CDR3 length: 15 residues. CDR1 is SGHRS, CDR2 YFSETQ, per germline. Trimming removed 2 bases from V and 5 bases from J, with 16 bases in between. CDR3 region: CASSLNFGGGTEAFF. In DNA form, the CDR3 reads TGCGCCAGCAGCTTAAATTTTGGGGGAGGGACTGAAGCTTTCTTT.

This chain joins TRBV20-1 and TRBJ2-1; D perhaps matches TRBD1 (5 bases). Trimming cost V 3 bases and J 0 bases, with 27 bases left between them. This CDR3 region has 20 residues. In germline, CDR1 is DFQATT, CDR2 SNEGSKA (reference sequence). CDR3 protein: CSASQSVGQGPMSSYNEQFF. The DNA for the CDR3 is TGCAGTGCTAGTCAAAGTGTGGGGCAGGGTCCCATGAGCTCCTACAATGAGCAGTTCTTC.

This chain connects TRBV11-2 to TRBJ1-1; D is perhaps TRBD1 (5 bases). Germline CDR1 SGHAT, CDR2 FQNNGV. The CDR3 has 12 residues. Trimming stripped 0 bases from V and 11 bases from J, with 10 bases between. Written as DNA, the CDR3 is TGTGCCAGCAGCTTAGATAGGGGTTGGGCTTTCTTT. It yields the protein CASSLDRGWAFF. The full variable domain, with the rest looked up from reference TRBV11-2 and TRBJ1-1, is EAGVAQSPRYKIIEKRQSVAFWCNPISGHATLYWYQQILGQGPKLLIQFQNNGVVDDSQLPKDRFSAERLKGVDSTLKIQPAKLEDSAVYLCASSLDRGWAFFGQGTRLTVV.

This clone turned up a few times. The genes are TRBV29-1 and TRBJ1-2, with TRBD1 matching 9 bases. J was trimmed by 8 bases and V by 7 bases; bases with no gene match: 5. The germline V gene encodes CDR1 SQVTM and CDR2 ANQGSEA. The CDR3 totals 11 residues. The CDR3 DNA is TGCAGCGAGGGGGACAGGGACGGCTACACCTTC. The encoded protein is CSEGDRDGYTF.

The rearrangement joins TRBV7-2 to TRBJ2-1, with D unresolved. Per the germline V gene, CDR1 is SGHTA and CDR2 is FQGNSA. This CDR3 has 11 residues. The V and J ends lost 5 bases and 3 bases respectively, with 2 bases between them. CDR3 region: CASSHYNEQFF. The CDR3 DNA sequence: TGTGCCAGCAGCCACTACAATGAGCAGTTCTTC.